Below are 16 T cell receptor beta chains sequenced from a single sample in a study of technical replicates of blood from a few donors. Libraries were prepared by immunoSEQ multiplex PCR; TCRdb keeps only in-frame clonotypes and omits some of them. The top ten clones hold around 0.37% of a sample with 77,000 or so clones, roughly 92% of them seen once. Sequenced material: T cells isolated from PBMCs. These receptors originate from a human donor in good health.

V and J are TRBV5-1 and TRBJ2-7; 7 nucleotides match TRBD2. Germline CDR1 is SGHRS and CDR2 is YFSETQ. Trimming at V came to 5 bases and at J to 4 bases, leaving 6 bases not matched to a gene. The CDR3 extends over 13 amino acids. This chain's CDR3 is CASRDSGLYEQYF. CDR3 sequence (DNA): TGCGCCAGCAGGGATAGCGGGCTGTACGAGCAGTACTTC. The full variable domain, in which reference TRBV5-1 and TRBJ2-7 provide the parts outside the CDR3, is KAGVTQTPRYLIKTRGQQVTLSCSPISGHRSVSWYQQTPGQGLQFLFEYFSETQRNKGNFPGRFSGRQFSNSRSEMNVSTLELGDSALYLCASRDSGLYEQYFGPGTRLTVT.

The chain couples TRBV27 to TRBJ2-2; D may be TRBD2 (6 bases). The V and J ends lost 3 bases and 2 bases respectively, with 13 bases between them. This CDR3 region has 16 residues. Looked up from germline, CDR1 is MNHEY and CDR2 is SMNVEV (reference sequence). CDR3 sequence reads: CASSFSGTLNTGELFF. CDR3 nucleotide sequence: TGTGCCAGCAGTTTTTCTGGGACTTTAAACACCGGGGAGCTGTTTTTT.

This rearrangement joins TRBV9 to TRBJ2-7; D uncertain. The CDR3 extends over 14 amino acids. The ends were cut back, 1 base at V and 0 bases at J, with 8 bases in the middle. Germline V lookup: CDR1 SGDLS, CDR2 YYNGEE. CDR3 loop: CASSVTQSSYEQYF. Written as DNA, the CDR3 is TGTGCCAGCAGCGTAACACAGAGCTCCTACGAGCAGTACTTC. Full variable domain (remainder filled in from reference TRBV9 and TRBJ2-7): DSGVTQTPKHLITATGQRVTLRCSPRSGDLSVYWYQQSLDQGLQFLIQYYNGEERAKGNILERFSAQQFPDLHSELNLSSLELGDSALYFCASSVTQSSYEQYFGPGTRLTVT.

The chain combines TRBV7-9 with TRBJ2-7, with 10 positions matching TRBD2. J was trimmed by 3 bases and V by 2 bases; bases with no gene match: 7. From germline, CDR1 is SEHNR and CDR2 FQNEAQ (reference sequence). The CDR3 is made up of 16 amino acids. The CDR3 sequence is CASSLSLAGVGYEQYF. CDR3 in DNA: TGTGCCAGCAGCTTATCGCTAGCGGGAGTGGGCTACGAGCAGTACTTC.

In DNA form, the CDR3 reads TGTGCCAGTAGTGCCCAGGGCCCCGGGGAGCTGTTTTTT. This sequence encodes CASSAQGPGELFF. This chain joins TRBV19 and TRBJ2-2; TRBD1 is a possible D gene (5 bases). V lost 5 bases and J lost 6, with 10 bases in between. CDR1 and CDR2 from the germline V gene are LNHDA and SQIVND (reference sequence). The CDR3 is 13 residues long.

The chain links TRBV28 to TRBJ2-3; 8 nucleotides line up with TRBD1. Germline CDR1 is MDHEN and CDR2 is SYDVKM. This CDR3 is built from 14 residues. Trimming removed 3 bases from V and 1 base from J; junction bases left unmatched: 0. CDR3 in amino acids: CASSLTGGTDTQYF. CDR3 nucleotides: TGTGCCAGCAGTTTGACAGGGGGCACAGATACGCAGTATTTT.

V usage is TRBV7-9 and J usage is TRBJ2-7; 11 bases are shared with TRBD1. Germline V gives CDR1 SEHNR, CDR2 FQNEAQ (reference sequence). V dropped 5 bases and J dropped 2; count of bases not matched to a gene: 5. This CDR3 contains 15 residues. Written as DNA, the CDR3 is TGTGCCAGCAGCGATCCGGGACAGGGGGCCTACGAGCAGTACTTC. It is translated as CASSDPGQGAYEQYF. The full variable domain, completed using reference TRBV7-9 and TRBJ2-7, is DTGVSQNPRHKITKRGQNVTFRCDPISEHNRLYWYRQTLGQGPEFLTYFQNEAQLEKSRLLSDRFSAERPKGSFSTLEIQRTEQGDSAMYLCASSDPGQGAYEQYFGPGTRLTVT.

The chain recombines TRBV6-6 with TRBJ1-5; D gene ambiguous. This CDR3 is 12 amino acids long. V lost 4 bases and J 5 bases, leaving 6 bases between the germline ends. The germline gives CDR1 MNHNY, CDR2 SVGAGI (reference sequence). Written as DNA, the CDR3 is TGTGCCAGCAGTTTCCCCGATCAGCCCCAGCATTTT. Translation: CASSFPDQPQHF.

CDR3 DNA: TGTGCCAGCAGCCCCCGAGGAATGGATGAAAAACTGTTTTTT. Amino acid sequence: CASSPRGMDEKLFF. V gene TRBV9 combines with J gene TRBJ1-4, with no clear D. Trimming left V 4 bases short and J 6 bases short, with 13 bases between. The CDR3 length is 14 residues. Germline V gene lookup returns CDR1 SGDLS and CDR2 YYNGEE.

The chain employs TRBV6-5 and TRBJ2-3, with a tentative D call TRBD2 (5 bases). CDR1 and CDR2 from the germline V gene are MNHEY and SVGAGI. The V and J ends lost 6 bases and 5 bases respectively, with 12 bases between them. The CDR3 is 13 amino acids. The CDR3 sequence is CASRLRGGDTQYF. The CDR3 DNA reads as TGTGCCAGCAGACTCCGGGGTGGAGATACGCAGTATTTT.

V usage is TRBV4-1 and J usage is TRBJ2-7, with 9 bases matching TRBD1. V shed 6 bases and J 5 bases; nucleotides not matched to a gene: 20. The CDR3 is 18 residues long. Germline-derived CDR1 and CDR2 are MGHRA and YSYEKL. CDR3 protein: CASRGQGGDPDQWDEQYF. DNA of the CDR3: TGCGCCAGCAGGGGACAGGGAGGCGACCCGGATCAGTGGGACGAGCAGTACTTC.

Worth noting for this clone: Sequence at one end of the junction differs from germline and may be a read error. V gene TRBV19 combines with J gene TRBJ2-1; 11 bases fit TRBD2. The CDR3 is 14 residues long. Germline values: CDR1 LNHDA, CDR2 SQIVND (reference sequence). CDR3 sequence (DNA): TGTGCCAGTAATATAGCGGGAGGGTTCAATGAGCAGTTCTTC. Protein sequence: CASNIAGGFNEQFF. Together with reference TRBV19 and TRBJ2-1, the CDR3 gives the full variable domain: DGGITQSPKYLFRKEGQNVTLSCEQNLNHDAMYWYRQDPGQGLRLIYYSQIVNDFQKGDIAEGYSVSREKKESFPLTVTSAQKNPTAFYLCASNIAGGFNEQFFGPGTRLTVL.

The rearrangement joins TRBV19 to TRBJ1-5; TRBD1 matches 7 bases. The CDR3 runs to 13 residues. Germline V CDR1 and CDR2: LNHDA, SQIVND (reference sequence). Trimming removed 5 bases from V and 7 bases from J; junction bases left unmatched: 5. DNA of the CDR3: TGTGCCAGTAGTTCGACAGGGATACAGCCCCAGCATTTT. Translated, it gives CASSSTGIQPQHF.

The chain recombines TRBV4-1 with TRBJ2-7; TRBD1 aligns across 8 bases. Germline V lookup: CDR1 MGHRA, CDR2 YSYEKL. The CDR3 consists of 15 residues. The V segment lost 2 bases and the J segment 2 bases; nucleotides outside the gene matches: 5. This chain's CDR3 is CASSQSWTGTYEQYF. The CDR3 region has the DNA TGCGCCAGCAGCCAATCGTGGACAGGGACCTACGAGCAGTACTTC.

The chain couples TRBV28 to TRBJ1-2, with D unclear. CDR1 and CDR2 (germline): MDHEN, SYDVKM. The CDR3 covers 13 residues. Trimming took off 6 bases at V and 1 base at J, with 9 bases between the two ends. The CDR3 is CASSITSNYGYTF. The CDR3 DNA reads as TGTGCCAGCAGCATTACAAGTAACTATGGCTACACCTTC.

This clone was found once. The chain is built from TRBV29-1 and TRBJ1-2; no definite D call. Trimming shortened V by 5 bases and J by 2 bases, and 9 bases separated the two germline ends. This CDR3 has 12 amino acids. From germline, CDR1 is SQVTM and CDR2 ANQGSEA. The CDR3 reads CSVTTQNYGYTF. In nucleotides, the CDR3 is TGCAGCGTTACCACACAGAACTATGGCTACACCTTC. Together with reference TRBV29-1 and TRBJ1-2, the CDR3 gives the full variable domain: SAVISQKPSRDICQRGTSLTIQCQVDSQVTMMFWYRQQPGQSLTLIATANQGSEATYESGFVIDKFPISRPNLTFSTLTVSNMSPEDSSIYLCSVTTQNYGYTFGSGTRLTVV.